The 28 T cell receptor beta chains presented below share a single source sample, sequenced in a study of cytomegalovirus exposure and HLA in healthy donors. The PCR made use of 60 Vbeta and 13 Jbeta primers. Measured with immunoSEQ multiplex PCR; TCRdb has only the in-frame clones, and not every one. The sample shows approximately 130,000 clones, roughly 85% of them seen only once. Sequenced: PBMCs. All receptors come from a boy between 10 and 17 years old in good health and CMV-seronegative.

This clone occurred once. The chain carries TRBV14 and TRBJ2-7, with TRBD2 matching over 7 bases. Losses at the gene ends were 4 bases for V and 1 base for J; bases not matched to a gene: 4. Germline values: CDR1 SGHDN, CDR2 FVKESK. The CDR3 is 14 residues long. CDR3: CASSPSGVSYEQYF. Written as DNA, the CDR3 is TGTGCCAGCAGCCCTAGCGGAGTTTCCTACGAGCAGTACTTC.

The CDR3, as DNA: TGTGCCAGCAGCCAAGGACAGGTCATGAACACCGGGGAGCTGTTTTTT. Protein sequence: CASSQGQVMNTGELFF. The chain links TRBV4-2 to TRBJ2-2, with a possible D match to TRBD1 (6 bases). Looked up from germline, CDR1 is LGHNA and CDR2 is YNFKEQ. The length of the CDR3 is 16 residues. V lost 1 base, J lost 1 base, and 10 bases lay in between.

The chain uses TRBV4-1 and TRBJ2-7; possibly TRBD2 for D (6 bases). Deletions cut 4 bases from V and 1 base from J, with 14 bases between. This CDR3 contains 15 residues. Germline V lookup: CDR1 MGHRA, CDR2 YSYEKL. In DNA, the CDR3 is TGCGCCAGCAGCCCCCGGGACTCACCGTCCTACGAGCAGTACTTC. This encodes CASSPRDSPSYEQYF.

The gene calls are TRBV5-5 and TRBJ1-4; weak D call: TRBD1 (5 bases). The CDR3 spans 15 residues. Between the trimmed V and J ends, which lost 2 bases and 4 bases, there was a span of 12 bases. Germline V CDR1 and CDR2: SGHKS, YYEKEE (reference sequence). CDR3 sequence reads: CASSFGGGINEKLFF. CDR3 DNA: TGTGCCAGCAGCTTTGGCGGGGGGATTAATGAAAAACTGTTTTTT. The full variable domain, its missing parts supplied by reference TRBV5-5 and TRBJ1-4, is DAGVTQSPTHLIKTRGQQVTLRCSPISGHKSVSWYQQVLGQGPQFIFQYYEKEERGRGNFPDRFSARQFPNYSSELNVNALLLGDSALYLCASSFGGGINEKLFFGSGTQLSVL.

The chain recombines TRBV6-5 with TRBJ1-3; no clear D. The CDR3 is 12 amino acids. Between the trimmed V and J ends, which lost 6 bases and 8 bases, there was a span of 11 bases. The germline V gene encodes CDR1 MNHEY and CDR2 SVGAGI. In nucleotides, the CDR3 is TGTGCCAGCAGCACGATCGGGGACACCATATATTTT. Translating gives CASSTIGDTIYF.

This clone was detected once. The chain has TRBV5-4 and TRBJ2-2; 11 nucleotides agree with TRBD2. V was clipped by 5 bases and J by 0 bases; unmatched bases: 9. The CDR3 extends over 18 amino acids. Germline V gene lookup returns CDR1 SGHNT and CDR2 YYREEE (reference sequence). DNA of the CDR3: TGTGCCAGCAGACCGGGACTAGCGGACCTAGCGAACACCGGGGAGCTGTTTTTT. It encodes CASRPGLADLANTGELFF.

This chain joins TRBV7-2 and TRBJ1-1, with 8 bases identical to TRBD1. After removal of 1 base from V and 4 bases from J, the junction contained 11 bases not matched to a gene. Germline loops: CDR1 SGHTA, CDR2 FQGNSA. There are 17 residues in the CDR3. CDR3 coding DNA: TGTGCCAGCAGCTTAGTTTATGTTGGGACAGGAGGCACTGAAGCTTTCTTT. Translated, it gives CASSLVYVGTGGTEAFF.

The chain links TRBV4-1 to TRBJ1-2; D call uncertain. This CDR3 is 15 amino acids long. The V end was cut by 4 bases, the J end by 5 bases, with 17 bases between. Germline V lookup: CDR1 MGHRA, CDR2 YSYEKL. Here the CDR3 DNA reads TGCGCCAGCAGCCCTTCTCAACGGCCGGGGTATGGCTACACCTTC. It is translated as CASSPSQRPGYGYTF.

The gene calls are TRBV11-2 and TRBJ1-2; weak D call: TRBD1 (5 bases). Germline values: CDR1 SGHAT, CDR2 FQNNGV. V lost 5 bases and J lost 4, with 20 bases in between. This CDR3 contains 16 residues. The CDR3 DNA reads TGTGCCAGCAGCCCTTCGTTCAGGGTCAGGGCCTATGGCTACACCTTC. Protein sequence: CASSPSFRVRAYGYTF.

V gene TRBV7-2 combines with J gene TRBJ1-2; no firm D call. V was cut by 4 bases and J by 2 bases, with 14 bases left in between. The CDR3 is made up of 15 amino acids. The germline V gene encodes CDR1 SGHTA and CDR2 FQGNSA. The CDR3 bases are TGTGCCAGCAGCTCCAATCGTGAGGGCAACTATGGCTACACCTTC. Its translation is CASSSNREGNYGYTF.

This chain uses TRBV4-2 with TRBJ1-2; 9 nucleotides align to TRBD1. The CDR3 is made up of 17 amino acids. Per the germline V gene, CDR1 is LGHNA and CDR2 is YNFKEQ. The V and J ends lost 2 bases and 3 bases, in that order; junction bases with no gene match: 10. The CDR3 nucleotides read TGTGCCAGCAGCCAATCCGGGACAGGGTCCGGGTACTATGGCTACACCTTC. Its protein product is CASSQSGTGSGYYGYTF.

The CDR3 region has the DNA TGTGCCAGCAGCTACGAAGAGTACGAGCAGTACTTC. Translation: CASSYEEYEQYF. V gene TRBV7-3 combines with J gene TRBJ2-7; D is uncertain. V dropped 4 bases and J dropped 4 bases, with 8 bases sitting between them. This CDR3 contains 12 residues. Germline CDR1 SGHTA, CDR2 FQGTGA.

This sequence joins TRBV7-2 and TRBJ2-7; the match to TRBD2 covers 11 bases. V lost 2 bases to trimming and J lost 3 bases; unmatched junction nucleotides: 6. The CDR3 loop spans 16 amino acids. Germline-derived CDR1 and CDR2 are SGHTA and FQGNSA. In DNA form, the CDR3 reads TGTGCCAGCAGCTTACTTTCGGGACTAGCGGACTACGAGCAGTACTTC. As protein: CASSLLSGLADYEQYF.

The chain links TRBV5-1 to TRBJ2-2, with 11 bases that match TRBD1. The CDR3 consists of 15 residues. V was pared by 2 bases and J by 13 bases, with 10 bases of the junction left unmatched. In germline, CDR1 is SGHRS, CDR2 YFSETQ. The CDR3 protein is CASSFGTGGPGGLFF. Written as DNA, the CDR3 is TGCGCCAGCAGCTTCGGGACAGGGGGACCGGGAGGGCTGTTTTTT.

The chain combines TRBV5-6 with TRBJ2-1; perhaps TRBD2 as D (6 bases). Trimming took off 2 bases at V and 6 bases at J, with 9 bases between the two ends. Germline V lookup: CDR1 SGHDT, CDR2 YYEEEE. This CDR3 contains 13 residues. The CDR3 DNA is TGTGCCAGCAGCTTACGGGGGATCAATGAGCAGTTCTTC. Translated, it gives CASSLRGINEQFF.

The gene calls are TRBV4-3 and TRBJ2-7; 16 bases map to TRBD2. The V segment lost 0 bases and the J segment 5 bases; nucleotides outside the gene matches: 13. CDR1 is LGHNA, CDR2 YSLEER, per germline. The CDR3 extends over 20 amino acids. The CDR3 here is CASSQERAPGLAGGSNEQYF. The CDR3 region has the DNA TGCGCCAGCAGCCAAGAGAGGGCACCGGGACTAGCGGGAGGGTCCAACGAGCAGTACTTC.

This rearrangement joins TRBV7-9 to TRBJ2-2, with D hard to call. Germline assignment: CDR1 SEHNR and CDR2 FQNEAQ (reference sequence). CDR3 size: 13 residues. V was shortened by 5 bases and J by 6 bases, with 10 bases between the two germline ends. CDR3 residues: CASSVPTAGELFF. The CDR3 DNA reads TGTGCCAGCAGCGTCCCCACGGCCGGGGAGCTGTTTTTT. The whole variable domain, remainder taken from reference TRBV7-9 and TRBJ2-2, is DTGVSQNPRHKITKRGQNVTFRCDPISEHNRLYWYRQTLGQGPEFLTYFQNEAQLEKSRLLSDRFSAERPKGSFSTLEIQRTEQGDSAMYLCASSVPTAGELFFGEGSRLTVL.

The chain has TRBV7-3 and TRBJ2-2, with 10 positions matching TRBD2. Germline V gene data show CDR1 as SGHTA and CDR2 as FQGTGA. This CDR3 spans 15 amino acids. The trim removed 6 bases at V and 1 base at J, leaving 2 bases unmatched. The CDR3 protein is CASSSSGGNTGELFF. CDR3 in DNA: TGTGCCAGCAGTTCTAGCGGGGGGAACACCGGGGAGCTGTTTTTT.

The sample holds a few counts of this clone. The V gene is TRBV5-1, the J gene TRBJ1-1; D uncertain. The V gene lost 4 bases and the J gene lost 6 bases, with 19 bases spanning the gap. This CDR3 is built from 15 residues. Germline V gives CDR1 SGHRS, CDR2 YFSETQ. The CDR3 nucleotides read TGCGCCAGCAGCCAGTCCCAGGCAGGTCACGCTGAAGCTTTCTTT. It is translated as CASSQSQAGHAEAFF.

The chain recombines TRBV27 with TRBJ1-3; 8 bases match TRBD1. The V and J ends lost 4 bases and 8 bases, in that order; junction bases with no gene match: 10. The germline V gene has CDR1 MNHEY and CDR2 SMNVEV (reference sequence). This CDR3 is 15 amino acids long. CDR3 coding DNA: TGTGCCAGCAGTTCACGACAGGGGAGGGTATACACCATATATTTT. Encoded protein: CASSSRQGRVYTIYF.

V gene TRBV5-6 combines with J gene TRBJ1-4, with 8 bases fitting TRBD1. Germline-derived CDR1 and CDR2 are SGHDT and YYEEEE. With 2 bases clipped from V and 10 bases from J, the junction kept 1 base outside the gene matches. This CDR3 comprises 12 residues. The CDR3 spells CASSFTGGKLFF. The CDR3 coding sequence is TGTGCCAGCAGCTTTACAGGGGGAAAACTGTTTTTT.

With respect to this clone: Sequence at one end of the junction differs from germline and may be a read error. The chain is built from TRBV29-1 and TRBJ1-4, with 12 positions matching TRBD1. The CDR3 totals 16 residues. The germline CDR1 and CDR2 sequences are SQVTM and ANQGSEA. CDR3 sequence reads: CSVEGDRGRDGEKLFF. For the CDR3, the DNA is TGCAGCGTGGAAGGGGACAGGGGGCGTGATGGTGAAAAACTGTTTTTT.

The gene calls are TRBV6-5 and TRBJ1-1; no reliable D call. The ends were cut back, 7 bases at V and 6 bases at J, with 18 bases in the middle. CDR3 length: 14 amino acids. CDR1 is MNHEY, CDR2 SVGAGI, per germline. The CDR3 nucleotides are TGTGCCAGCAAAAATCGGAGGGCAGCCCCTGAAGCTTTCTTT. Its protein product is CASKNRRAAPEAFF.

The rearrangement links TRBV15 to TRBJ2-7; weak D call: TRBD2 (6 bases). Trimming pared 1 base from V and 0 bases from J, leaving 16 bases between. In germline, CDR1 is LNHNV, CDR2 YYDKDF (reference sequence). The CDR3 length is 17 residues. The CDR3 here is CATSRGAGSASSYEQYF. The CDR3 DNA reads as TGTGCCACCAGCAGAGGAGCGGGTAGCGCGAGCTCCTACGAGCAGTACTTC.

The CDR3 is CASSETSGSQDEQYF. CDR3 nucleotides: TGTGCCAGCAGCGAGACTAGCGGGAGTCAAGACGAGCAGTACTTC. The chain links TRBV7-9 to TRBJ2-7, with TRBD2 identical over 12 bases. Unmatched junction bases numbered 7, after V lost 5 bases and J lost 5 bases. Per germline, CDR1 SEHNR and CDR2 FQNEAQ (reference sequence). The CDR3 loop spans 15 amino acids.

The CDR3 nucleotides are TGTGCCAGCAGCCTACGGTCCCAAGAGACCCAGTACTTC. This codes for CASSLRSQETQYF. J is TRBJ2-5 and V is TRBV14; D is ambiguous. The V and J ends lost 4 bases and 1 base respectively, with 7 bases between them. The germline V gene has CDR1 SGHDN and CDR2 FVKESK. The CDR3 consists of 13 residues.

J is TRBJ2-7 and V is TRBV7-2; TRBD2 aligns across 7 bases. CDR1 is SGHTA and CDR2 is FQGNSA in the germline V gene. This CDR3 region has 15 residues. The ends lost 5 bases at V and 4 bases at J; junction bases unmatched: 11. CDR3 protein: CASSQVREDPYEQYF. In nucleotides, the CDR3 is TGTGCCAGCAGCCAAGTTCGGGAGGACCCTTACGAGCAGTACTTC.

The V call is TRBV13, the J call TRBJ1-1, with 11 bases matching TRBD1. Germline-derived CDR1 and CDR2 are PRHDT and FYEKMQ (reference sequence). This CDR3 comprises 17 residues. V gave up 4 bases and J gave up 3 bases; unmatched junction bases: 10. In nucleotides, the CDR3 is TGTGCCAGCAGCTCCGGACAGGGGGCGCGAGCGTACACTGAAGCTTTCTTT. Amino acid sequence: CASSSGQGARAYTEAFF.